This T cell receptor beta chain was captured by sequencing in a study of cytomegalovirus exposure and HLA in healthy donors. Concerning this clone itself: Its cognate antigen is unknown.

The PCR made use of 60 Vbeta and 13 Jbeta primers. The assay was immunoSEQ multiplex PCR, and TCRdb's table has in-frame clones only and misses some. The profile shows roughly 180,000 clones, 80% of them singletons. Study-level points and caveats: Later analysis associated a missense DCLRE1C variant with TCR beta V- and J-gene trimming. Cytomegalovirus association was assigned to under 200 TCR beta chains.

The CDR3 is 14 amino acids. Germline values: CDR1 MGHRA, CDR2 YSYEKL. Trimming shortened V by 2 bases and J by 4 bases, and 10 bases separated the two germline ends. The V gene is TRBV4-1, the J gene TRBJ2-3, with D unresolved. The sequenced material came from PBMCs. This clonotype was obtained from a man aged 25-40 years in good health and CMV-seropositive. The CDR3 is CASSQYEEPDTQYF. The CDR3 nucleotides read TGCGCCAGCAGCCAATACGAAGAGCCAGATACGCAGTATTTT.